The 28 T cell receptor beta chains below all came from one sample that was sequenced in a study of breast tumors, draining lymph nodes, adjacent tissues. Samples came from axillary lymph nodes draining the breast cancer. TCRdb reprocessed the multiplex PCR reads with MiXCR, giving one entry per CDR3 protein. The repertoire holds about 220,000 distinct CDR3 sequences, with 30% to 35% as singletons. The sample consisted of axillary lymph node tissue. The receptors were gathered from a female donor with breast cancer. Some clones in this sample may be carry-over from other donors' samples.

This clonotype has just a few counts. The chain recombines TRBV18 with TRBJ1-6; D call uncertain. The CDR3 is 13 amino acids. The germline gives CDR1 KGHSH, CDR2 LQKENI. Trimming pared 6 bases from V and 12 bases from J, leaving 15 bases between. CDR3 region: CASSFEGSGPLHF. The CDR3 bases are TGTGCCAGCTCCTTTGAAGGGTCCGGACCCCTCCACTTT.

This clonotype was counted only a few times. The chain has TRBV7-2 and TRBJ2-5, with TRBD2 as a possible D gene (7 bases). Between the trimmed V and J ends, which lost 6 bases and 5 bases, there was a span of 22 bases. The CDR3 spans 16 residues. The germline gives CDR1 SGHTA, CDR2 FQGNSA. CDR3 DNA sequence: TGTGCCAGCAGACCCGGCACTGGGGGGCGGGGGGAGACCCAGTACTTC. Translating it yields CASRPGTGGRGETQYF.

The V gene is TRBV15, the J gene TRBJ2-1, with TRBD2 matching over 12 bases. The CDR3 contains 15 residues. Germline lookup yields CDR1 LNHNV and CDR2 YYDKDF (reference sequence). The V segment lost 5 bases and the J segment 7 bases; nucleotides outside the gene matches: 6. The CDR3 nucleotides read TGTGCCACCAGCTTGGAGGGGACTAGCGGGAATGAGCAGTTCTTC. The encoded protein is CATSLEGTSGNEQFF.

The J gene is TRBJ2-7, the V gene TRBV13; 8 bases agree with TRBD2. Losses at the gene ends were 3 bases for V and 2 bases for J; bases not matched to a gene: 15. Germline lookup yields CDR1 PRHDT and CDR2 FYEKMQ (reference sequence). CDR3 length: 18 amino acids. In DNA, the CDR3 is TGTGCCAGCAGCTTTCGGACCCAAGCGGGAGTGGGGGCCTACGAGCAGTACTTC. It encodes CASSFRTQAGVGAYEQYF.

The chain combines TRBV6-1 with TRBJ1-2; D ambiguous. The germline CDR1 and CDR2 sequences are MNHNS and SASEGT. V dropped 3 bases and J dropped 7 bases, with 15 bases sitting between them. The CDR3 is 14 residues long. The CDR3 sequence: CASSEGEGTSGYTF. DNA of the CDR3: TGTGCCAGCAGTGAGGGAGAGGGAACGAGTGGCTACACCTTC.

This clonotype was detected once. A much larger clone sits a single nucleotide away, making a read error possible. The chain joins TRBV6-1 to TRBJ1-4; maybe TRBD1 (5 bases). CDR1 and CDR2 from the germline V gene are MNHNS and SASEGT. The CDR3 is made up of 15 amino acids. The chain's CDR3 is CASSQAGRAGEKLFF. CDR3 DNA sequence: TGTGCCAGCAGTCAAGCGGGCAGGGCGGGGGAAAAACTGTTTTTT.

V gene TRBV20-1 combines with J gene TRBJ1-2; TRBD1 is a possible D gene (6 bases). Germline assignment: CDR1 DFQATT and CDR2 SNEGSKA (reference sequence). V was shortened by 3 bases and J by 4 bases, with 15 bases between the two germline ends. The CDR3 extends over 14 amino acids. As DNA, the CDR3 is TGCAGTGCTAGTCAAGGGGGAATCGGCTATGGCTACACCTTC. Translated: CSASQGGIGYGYTF.

This clonotype appeared many times. This chain connects TRBV2 to TRBJ1-5, with TRBD1 matching over 8 bases. The J segment lost 6 bases and the V segment lost 6 bases, leaving 10 bases of the junction unmatched. CDR1 is SNHLY and CDR2 is FYNNEI in the germline V gene. The CDR3 spans 15 residues. The CDR3 reads CASSDRTGGTQPQHF. Written as DNA, the CDR3 is TGTGCCAGCAGCGACCGTACAGGGGGTACTCAGCCCCAGCATTTT. Complete variable domain (other parts from reference TRBV2 and TRBJ1-5): EPEVTQTPSHQVTQMGQEVILRCVPISNHLYFYWYRQILGQKVEFLVSFYNNEISEKSEIFDDQFSVERPDGSNFTLKIRSTKLEDSAMYFCASSDRTGGTQPQHFGDGTRLSIL.

This clonotype has ten or more counts. The chain recombines TRBV7-8 with TRBJ2-7, with TRBD1 matching over 9 bases. The CDR3 spans 17 residues. The trim removed 5 bases at V and 1 base at J, leaving 12 bases unmatched. Germline-derived CDR1 and CDR2 are SGHVS and FQNEAQ. CDR3 DNA: TGTGCCAGCAGCGGAAACCCTACAGGGGGCACTTCCTACGAGCAGTACTTC. Amino acids: CASSGNPTGGTSYEQYF.

This clonotype was found many times. The chain links TRBV4-2 to TRBJ2-3; 10 positions agree with TRBD2. This CDR3 has 15 residues. J gave up 4 bases and V 0 bases, and 1 base lay outside the gene matches. CDR1 is LGHNA, CDR2 YNFKEQ, per germline. The CDR3 sequence: CASSQESGGADTQYF. The CDR3 DNA follows: TGTGCCAGCAGCCAAGAAAGCGGGGGGGCAGATACGCAGTATTTT.

This clonotype was seen repeatedly, ten times or more. The chain is built from TRBV7-6 and TRBJ2-7, with 9 bases that match TRBD1. V shed 4 bases and J 4 bases; nucleotides not matched to a gene: 8. Germline CDR1 and CDR2: SGHVS and FNYEAQ. The CDR3 has 15 residues. The DNA of the CDR3 is TGTGCCAGCAGCTCGACCGGGACAGGGTTTTACGAGCAGTACTTC. Amino acid sequence: CASSSTGTGFYEQYF.

This chain joins TRBV24-1 and TRBJ1-4, with no clear D. The germline V gene has CDR1 KGHDR and CDR2 SFDVKD. V was cut by 4 bases and J by 0 bases, with 23 bases left in between. The CDR3 consists of 20 residues. This CDR3 reads CATSDPGATSANSTNEKLFF. The DNA for the CDR3 is TGTGCCACCAGTGACCCCGGAGCGACATCGGCAAATTCAACTAATGAAAAACTGTTTTTT.

The chain recombines TRBV7-2 with TRBJ2-1, with D perhaps TRBD1 or TRBD2 (6 bases each). V was shortened by 3 bases and J by 3 bases, with 15 bases between the two germline ends. The CDR3 has 16 amino acids. Per the germline V gene, CDR1 is SGHTA and CDR2 is FQGNSA. The CDR3 loop reads CASSFGIGGSYNEQFF. CDR3 nucleotides: TGTGCCAGCAGCTTCGGGATAGGGGGGAGCTACAATGAGCAGTTCTTC.

In nucleotides, the CDR3 is TGTGCCAGCAGTGCGGGAGGAACCGTTACAGGCTACACCTTC. Residues: CASSAGGTVTGYTF. The chain joins TRBV27 to TRBJ1-2; D call uncertain. This CDR3 is 14 amino acids long. Germline V gives CDR1 MNHEY, CDR2 SMNVEV (reference sequence). V was shortened by 5 bases and J by 8 bases, with 18 bases between the two germline ends.

V and J are TRBV10-1 and TRBJ2-1; 12 nucleotides agree with TRBD1. This CDR3 has 15 amino acids. V gave up 7 bases and J gave up 10 bases; unmatched junction bases: 11. Per the germline V gene, CDR1 is WNHNN and CDR2 is SYGVQD (reference sequence). This CDR3 reads CASIIPGQGAEEQFF. The CDR3 nucleotides are TGCGCCAGCATTATACCGGGACAGGGGGCTGAGGAGCAGTTCTTC.

There are a few counts of this clonotype. Possible read error: a much larger clone is one base away. The rearrangement joins TRBV12-3 or TRBV12-4 to TRBJ2-7; the D is unclear. The CDR3 is made up of 12 amino acids. V lost 5 bases to trimming and J lost 4 bases, with 9 bases between them. The CDR3 spells CASSHILYEQYF. The CDR3 DNA sequence: TGTGCCAGCAGTCACATCTTGTACGAGCAGTACTTC.

As regards this clonotype: The junction and the germline gene differ at one end; a read error may be behind it. This chain uses TRBV4-1 with TRBJ1-4, with a weak D call TRBD1 (5 bases). Germline loops: CDR1 MGHRA, CDR2 YSYEKL. The CDR3 extends over 16 amino acids. This chain's CDR3 is CASGQGTSGGYGKLFF. The CDR3, as DNA: TGCGCCAGCGGCCAAGGTACTAGCGGGGGTTATGGAAAACTGTTTTTT.

This clonotype was detected ten times or more. The V call is TRBV9, the J call TRBJ2-2; 8 bases agree with TRBD2. The CDR3 runs 14 residues. Germline CDR1 is SGDLS and CDR2 is YYNGEE. V lost 6 bases, J lost 6 bases, and 7 bases stayed unmatched. For the CDR3, the DNA is TGTGCCAGCACGGCGGGACTAGTGCCCGGGGAGCTGTTTTTT. It translates to CASTAGLVPGELFF.

This clonotype was found a few times. The genes are TRBV11-2 and TRBJ2-5; tentatively, D is TRBD1 or TRBD2 (6 bases each). This CDR3 has 15 amino acids. Germline assignment: CDR1 SGHAT and CDR2 FQNNGV. Deletions cut 0 bases from V and 4 bases from J, with 12 bases between. The CDR3: CASSLEEGELETQYF. CDR3 bases: TGTGCCAGCAGCTTAGAGGAGGGGGAGCTAGAGACCCAGTACTTC.

The chain uses TRBV5-1 and TRBJ2-3; D unclear. The V and J ends lost 7 bases and 4 bases respectively, with 7 bases between them. The germline gives CDR1 SGHRS, CDR2 YFSETQ. The CDR3 runs to 11 residues. In DNA, the CDR3 is TGCGCCAGCTGCCTAGCAGATACGCAGTATTTT. This gives the protein CASCLADTQYF.

This clonotype was recorded many times. The chain is built from TRBV20-1 and TRBJ2-7, with TRBD2 matching over 11 bases. The CDR3 extends over 14 amino acids. The junction had 6 bases not matched to a gene; V was cut back by 6 bases and J by 2 bases. Germline V gene sequence: CDR1 DFQATT, CDR2 SNEGSKA (reference sequence). CDR3 DNA: TGCAGTGCAGTCAAGGGACTAGCGGCCTACGAGCAGTACTTC. It is translated as CSAVKGLAAYEQYF.

This clonotype occurred many times. The chain uses TRBV4-1 and TRBJ1-5; D is unresolved. Trimming removed 0 bases at V and 0 bases at J, with 6 bases between. Per germline, CDR1 MGHRA and CDR2 YSYEKL. The CDR3 is 15 amino acids. CDR3 coding DNA: TGCGCCAGCAGCCAAGAACGTATTAGCAATCAGCCCCAGCATTTT. It yields the protein CASSQERISNQPQHF.

This clonotype was seen repeatedly, ten times or more. This rearrangement joins TRBV5-6 to TRBJ2-7; 8 bases line up with TRBD1. This CDR3 region has 14 residues. In germline, CDR1 is SGHDT, CDR2 YYEEEE. The J segment lost 3 bases and the V segment lost 3 bases, leaving 5 bases of the junction unmatched. The chain's CDR3 is CASSWGQAFYEQYF. In nucleotides, the CDR3 is TGTGCCAGCAGCTGGGGACAGGCCTTCTACGAGCAGTACTTC.

As concerns this clonotype: This may be a read error, as it is one base from a much larger clone. The chain carries TRBV7-2 and TRBJ2-2; D might be TRBD2 (6 bases). Trimming stripped 1 base from V and 1 base from J, with 7 bases between. Per germline, CDR1 SGHTA and CDR2 FQGNSA. This CDR3 region has 15 residues. CDR3 DNA: TGTGCCAGCAGCTTAGACGGGAGGAACACCGGGGAGCTGTTTTTT. Amino acid sequence: CASSLDGRNTGELFF.

This clonotype was recorded at least ten times. The gene calls are TRBV7-3 and TRBJ2-3; 7 nucleotides align to TRBD2. The V gene end was trimmed by 1 base and the J gene end by 4 bases; junction bases not matched to a gene: 5. Germline V lookup: CDR1 SGHTA, CDR2 FQGTGA. The CDR3 runs to 15 residues. CDR3 protein: CASSLMGGSADTQYF. The CDR3 nucleotides are TGTGCCAGCAGCTTAATGGGCGGGAGCGCAGATACGCAGTATTTT.

By frequency in the sample, this clonotype is medium-sized (0.01 to 0.1%). The rearrangement uses TRBV7-8 and TRBJ2-3; no clear D. The V end was cut by 8 bases, the J end by 1 base, with 13 bases between. Per the germline V gene, CDR1 is SGHVS and CDR2 is FQNEAQ. The CDR3 sequence is 14 residues long. The CDR3 DNA is TGTGCCAGCCATTTATCAACCCGCACAGATACGCAGTATTTT. This codes for CASHLSTRTDTQYF.

This clonotype showed up many times. In DNA form, the CDR3 reads TGTGCTAGTGGTTTGGTATCGCGACAGGGGAGCAATGAGCAGTTCTTC. Encoded protein: CASGLVSRQGSNEQFF. The V call is TRBV12-5, the J call TRBJ2-1; 8 bases map to TRBD1. This CDR3 region has 16 residues. The V and J ends lost 0 bases and 6 bases, in that order; junction bases with no gene match: 7. Germline V gene data show CDR1 as LGHNT and CDR2 as FRNRAP.

This clonotype was observed at least ten times. The J gene is TRBJ2-1, the V gene TRBV28, with 9 nucleotides matching TRBD1. The CDR3 length is 15 residues. The V gene end was trimmed by 5 bases and the J gene end by 3 bases; junction bases not matched to a gene: 5. Looked up from germline, CDR1 is MDHEN and CDR2 is SYDVKM. CDR3: CASSKDRGDYNEQFF. In DNA, the CDR3 is TGTGCCAGCAGTAAGGACAGGGGAGACTACAATGAGCAGTTCTTC.